A selection of T cell receptor beta chains follows, all from one sample in a study of blood T cell repertoires in COVID-19. Clones were read by immunoSEQ multiplex PCR, and TCRdb kept only the in-frame ones, dropping some. The sample includes about 50,000 clones, around 83% of them seen just once. Sequencing used peripheral blood. These receptors were obtained from a man between 60 and 75 years old with acute or convalescent COVID-19. CDR3s include the opening cysteine and the closing phenylalanine or tryptophan. The D gene is left open where the match is weak. Expanded clones get a size class; other rows say once, few or many, or leave the size out.

abundance,d_gene,j_gene,v_gene,CDR3aa,CDR3nt
NA,NA,TRBJ2-3,TRBV7-9,CASSLGRTTTDTQYF,TGTGCCAGCAGCTTAGGCAGGACTACCACAGATACGCAGTATTTT
NA,NA,TRBJ2-3,TRBV6-1,CASSESDSSRDTQYF,TGTGCCAGCAGTGAGTCGGACTCCTCGAGGGATACGCAGTATTTT
NA,TRBD2,TRBJ2-1,TRBV5-1,CASSPRTSGSYNEQFF,TGCGCCAGCAGCCCCCGGACTAGCGGGTCCTACAATGAGCAGTTCTTC
NA,TRBD2,TRBJ2-1,TRBV2,CASRAASGSYNEQFF,TGTGCCAGCAGGGCGGCTAGCGGCTCCTACAATGAGCAGTTCTTC
NA,NA,TRBJ2-7,TRBV5-6,CASSLGPSSGEQYF,TGTGCCAGCAGCTTGGGCCCCTCGAGCGGCGAGCAGTACTTC
NA,TRBD1,TRBJ1-1,TRBV12-5,CASGSGQGNTEAFF,TGTGCTAGTGGGTCGGGACAGGGGAACACTGAAGCTTTCTTT
NA,TRBD2,TRBJ2-2,TRBV19,CASSATASLADTGELFF,TGTGCCAGTAGTGCGACGGCGTCACTAGCGGACACCGGGGAGCTGTTTTTT
many,TRBD1,TRBJ1-4,TRBV6-5,CASSQETGGVEKLFF,TGTGCCAGCAGTCAGGAGACAGGGGGAGTTGAAAAACTGTTTTTT
once,TRBD1,TRBJ1-5,TRBV30,CAWRDRGNIGQPQHF,TGTGCCTGGAGAGACAGGGGAAACATCGGGCAGCCCCAGCATTTT
NA,NA,TRBJ2-7,TRBV20-1,CSASDSGASYEQYF,TGCAGTGCTAGTGATAGCGGTGCTTCCTACGAGCAGTACTTC
NA,NA,TRBJ1-5,TRBV30,CAWSAGHSNQPQHF,TGTGCCTGGAGTGCCGGACATAGCAATCAGCCCCAGCATTTT
few,TRBD2,TRBJ2-1,TRBV7-8,CASSLGGAGGPPYNEQFF,TGTGCCAGCAGCTTAGGGGGAGCGGGAGGGCCCCCCTACAATGAGCAGTTCTTC
NA,TRBD2,TRBJ2-3,TRBV5-1,CASMGLAGTDTQYF,TGCGCCAGCATGGGACTAGCGGGCACAGATACGCAGTATTTT
NA,TRBD1,TRBJ2-1,TRBV5-4,CASSARDRDRNEQFF,TGTGCCAGCAGCGCCCGGGACAGGGACCGCAATGAGCAGTTCTTC
NA,TRBD2,TRBJ2-7,TRBV30,CAWSALAGAAYEQYF,TGTGCCTGGAGTGCCTTAGCGGGAGCAGCCTACGAGCAGTACTTC
NA,NA,TRBJ1-1,TRBV12-3/TRBV12-4,CASSLTVPEAFF,TGTGCCAGCAGCTTGACAGTCCCCGAAGCTTTCTTT
NA,TRBD1,TRBJ1-3,TRBV2,CASSERTGFVGNTIYF,TGTGCCAGCAGTGAAAGGACAGGGTTTGTTGGAAACACCATATATTTT
NA,NA,TRBJ2-5,TRBV24-1,CATSEGGKETQYF,TGTGCCACCAGTGAAGGCGGGAAGGAGACCCAGTACTTC